The entry below describes one TCR beta chain. These data come from a study of blood T cell repertoires in COVID-19. Study-wide background: Samples came from the United States, Italy and Spain, spanning acute and convalescent COVID-19. From T cells, B-cell-depleted T cells, or PBMCs came the material, which was cDNA or gDNA.

Original processing notes: Reference gene primers were amplified, and this amplification served to estimate nucleated cell counts. Sequenced by immunoSEQ multiplex PCR; TCRdb stores in-frame clones only, minus some. The V and J calls and clone size are taken from that table; D and trimming were inferred from the DNA. The sample includes about 15,000 clones, about 80% of them seen just once. CDR3 length: 13 amino acids. The V gene's germline CDR1 is SGHAT and CDR2 FQNNGV. Trimming shortened V by 3 bases and J by 18 bases, and 18 bases separated the two germline ends. Sequencing was performed on peripheral blood. This sequence joins TRBV11-2 and TRBJ1-6; tentative D call: TRBD1 (5 bases). The sequence was collected from a man aged 65-85 years with active or convalescent COVID-19. CDR3: CASSLVVTGDHHF. Written as DNA, the CDR3 is TGTGCCAGCAGCTTGGTTGTAACGGGGGATCACCACTTT.